This TCR beta chain was retrieved from a study of coeliac disease. For the study at large: Without high-resolution HLA typing, biased TRBV7-2 usage was queried.

The germline gives CDR1 LGHNA, CDR2 YNFKEQ. The CDR3 consists of 17 residues. Trimming took 0 bases from V and 2 from J; bases not matched to a gene: 8. Study observations and caveats: Few TRB amino acid sequences were shared between samples; most were unique. Lamina propria and intraepithelial cell fractions may contain each other's cells. Control samples showed higher TRB and TRG clonality than intraepithelial and lamina propria samples in active celiac disease.

Using immunoSEQ multiplex PCR, the repertoire was profiled, and TCRdb retains in-frame clones only, with some absent. The sample lists roughly 4,100 clones; under 70% were seen once. This clone occurred a few times. Its specificity is not known. The TCR was taken from a woman in her twenties or thirties without celiac disease. The chain employs TRBV4-2 and TRBJ2-3, with 7 bases fitting TRBD2. Sequenced sample: lymphocytes from the gut lamina propria. The CDR3 bases are TGTGCCAGCAGCCAAGATCCCTTTCTAGCGGCCACAGATACGCAGTATTTT. This encodes CASSQDPFLAATDTQYF.